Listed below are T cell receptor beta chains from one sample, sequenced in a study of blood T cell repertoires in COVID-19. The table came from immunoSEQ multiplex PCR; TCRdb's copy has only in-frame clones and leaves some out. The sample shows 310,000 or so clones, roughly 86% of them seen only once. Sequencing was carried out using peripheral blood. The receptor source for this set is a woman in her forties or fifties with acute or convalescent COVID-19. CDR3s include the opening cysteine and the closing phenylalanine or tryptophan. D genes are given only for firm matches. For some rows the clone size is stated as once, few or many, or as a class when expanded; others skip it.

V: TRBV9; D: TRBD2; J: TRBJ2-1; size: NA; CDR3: CASSAAGTTYNEQFF; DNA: TGTGCCAGCAGCGCCGCCGGGACTACCTACAATGAGCAGTTCTTC
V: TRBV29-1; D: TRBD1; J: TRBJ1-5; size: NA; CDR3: CSVEVAGGGNQPQHF; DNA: TGCAGCGTTGAAGTGGCAGGGGGTGGTAATCAGCCCCAGCATTTT
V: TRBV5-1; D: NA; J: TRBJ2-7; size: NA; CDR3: CASSPGTALHEQYF; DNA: TGCGCCAGCAGCCCCGGGACTGCCCTGCACGAGCAGTACTTC
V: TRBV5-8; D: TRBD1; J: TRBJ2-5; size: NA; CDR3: CASNYRGETQYF; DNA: TGTGCCAGCAACTACAGGGGCGAGACCCAGTACTTC
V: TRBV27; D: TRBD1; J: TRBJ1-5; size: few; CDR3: CASSFKPPRGQGEYQPQHF; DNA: TGTGCCAGCAGTTTCAAACCCCCCCGGGGACAGGGCGAGTATCAGCCCCAGCATTTT
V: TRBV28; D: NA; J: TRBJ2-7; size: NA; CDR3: CASSFSADTYEQYF; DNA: TGTGCCAGCAGTTTTTCCGCAGATACCTACGAGCAGTACTTC
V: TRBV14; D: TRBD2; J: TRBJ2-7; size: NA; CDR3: CASSQVGTSGYEQYF; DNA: TGTGCCAGCAGCCAAGTTGGGACTAGCGGCTACGAGCAGTACTTC
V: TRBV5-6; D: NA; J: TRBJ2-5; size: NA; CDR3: CASSLRGYQETQYF; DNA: TGTGCCAGCAGCCTTAGGGGGTACCAAGAGACCCAGTACTTC
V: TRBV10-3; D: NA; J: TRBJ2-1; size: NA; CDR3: CAISDPVRSHEQFF; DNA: TGTGCCATCAGCGACCCCGTCAGGTCGCATGAGCAGTTCTTC
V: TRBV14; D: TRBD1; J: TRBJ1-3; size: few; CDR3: CASSQDLQGQSQPGNTIYF; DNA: TGTGCCAGCAGCCAAGATCTTCAGGGACAGTCCCAACCTGGAAACACCATATATTTT
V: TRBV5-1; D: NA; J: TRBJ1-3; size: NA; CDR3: CASSVDALSGNTIYF; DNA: TGCGCCAGCAGCGTGGACGCGCTGTCAGGAAACACCATATATTTT
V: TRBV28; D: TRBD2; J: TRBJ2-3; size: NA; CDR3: CASSPSGRTDTQYF; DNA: TGTGCCAGCAGCCCTAGCGGGAGGACAGATACGCAGTATTTT
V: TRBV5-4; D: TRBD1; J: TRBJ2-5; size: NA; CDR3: CASSLGGQGQETQYF; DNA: TGTGCCAGCAGCTTGGGTGGACAGGGCCAAGAGACCCAGTACTTC
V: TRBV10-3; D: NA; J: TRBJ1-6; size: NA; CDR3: CAIGAGEFNSPLHF; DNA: TGTGCCATCGGGGCAGGGGAGTTTAATTCACCCCTCCACTTT
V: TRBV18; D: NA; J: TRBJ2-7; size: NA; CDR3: CASSPSQGASGSSYEQYF; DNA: TGTGCCAGCTCACCATCACAGGGAGCTAGCGGTAGCTCCTACGAGCAGTACTTC
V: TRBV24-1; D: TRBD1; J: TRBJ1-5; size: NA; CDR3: CATSDPGGQPQHF; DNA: TGTGCCACCAGTGACCCAGGGGGGCAGCCCCAGCATTTT
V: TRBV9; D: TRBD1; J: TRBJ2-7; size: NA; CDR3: CASSVAGGQGFYEQYF; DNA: TGTGCCAGCAGCGTGGCTGGCGGACAGGGTTTCTACGAGCAGTACTTC
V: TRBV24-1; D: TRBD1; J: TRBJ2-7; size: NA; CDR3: CATSDWTGGDREEQYF; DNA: TGTGCCACCAGTGACTGGACAGGGGGCGATCGAGAAGAGCAGTACTTC
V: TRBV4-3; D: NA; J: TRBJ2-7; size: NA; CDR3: CASSQWRGGYEQYF; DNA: TGCGCCAGCAGCCAATGGAGGGGAGGTTACGAGCAGTACTTC
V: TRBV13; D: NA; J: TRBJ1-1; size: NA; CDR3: CASSPQGIEAFF; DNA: TGTGCCAGCAGCCCTCAGGGGATTGAAGCTTTCTTT
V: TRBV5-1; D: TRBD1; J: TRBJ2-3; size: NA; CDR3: CASSPGTATDTQYF; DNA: TGCGCCAGCAGCCCGGGGACAGCCACAGATACGCAGTATTTT
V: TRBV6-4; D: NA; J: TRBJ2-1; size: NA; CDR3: CASSDGASANIYNEQFF; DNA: TGTGCCAGCAGTGACGGGGCTAGCGCCAACATCTACAATGAGCAGTTCTTC
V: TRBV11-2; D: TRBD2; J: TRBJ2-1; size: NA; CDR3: CASTEYQPGLAGGTFF; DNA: TGTGCCAGCACCGAATACCAACCGGGACTAGCGGGAGGAACGTTCTTC
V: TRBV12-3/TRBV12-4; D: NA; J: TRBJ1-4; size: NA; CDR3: CASSPQGEKLFF; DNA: TGTGCCAGCAGTCCTCAGGGGGAAAAACTGTTTTTT
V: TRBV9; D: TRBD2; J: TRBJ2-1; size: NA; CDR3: CASGGLALDEQFF; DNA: TGTGCCAGCGGGGGACTAGCGTTGGATGAGCAGTTCTTC
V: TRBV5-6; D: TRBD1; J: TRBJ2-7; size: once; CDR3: CASSFRDRGYEQYF; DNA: TGTGCCAGCAGCTTCAGGGACAGGGGCTACGAGCAGTACTTC
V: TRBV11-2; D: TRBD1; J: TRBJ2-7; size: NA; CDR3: CASSPYRGWEQYF; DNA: TGTGCCAGCAGCCCTTACAGGGGATGGGAGCAGTACTTC
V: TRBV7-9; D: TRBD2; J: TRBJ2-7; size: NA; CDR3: CASSLALSGESLEQYF; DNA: TGTGCCAGCAGCTTAGCGCTTAGCGGGGAGTCTTTGGAGCAGTACTTC
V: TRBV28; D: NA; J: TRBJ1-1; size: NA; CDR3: CASSRVGTTNTEAFF; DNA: TGTGCCAGCAGTCGGGTCGGGACAACGAACACTGAAGCTTTCTTT
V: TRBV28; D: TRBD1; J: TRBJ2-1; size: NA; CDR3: CASRIGQGARNEQFF; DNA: TGTGCCAGCAGAATCGGACAGGGGGCGCGCAATGAGCAGTTCTTC
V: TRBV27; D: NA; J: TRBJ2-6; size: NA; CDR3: CASSSSPFSGANVLTF; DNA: TGTGCCAGCAGTTCTTCCCCCTTCTCTGGGGCCAACGTCCTGACTTTC
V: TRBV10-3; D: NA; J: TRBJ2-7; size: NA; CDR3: CAISFGQPPYEQYF; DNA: TGTGCCATCAGTTTTGGACAACCTCCCTACGAGCAGTACTTC
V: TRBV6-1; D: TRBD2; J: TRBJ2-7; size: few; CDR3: CASSESGTIYEQYF; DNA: TGTGCCAGCAGTGAATCCGGGACTATCTACGAGCAGTACTTC
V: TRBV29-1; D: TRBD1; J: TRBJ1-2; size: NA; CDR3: CSGGTVPYGYTF; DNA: TGCAGCGGGGGGACAGTTCCCTATGGCTACACCTTC
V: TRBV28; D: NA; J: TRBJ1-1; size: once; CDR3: CASSFPTVNTEAFF; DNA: TGTGCCAGCAGTTTCCCAACAGTGAACACTGAAGCTTTCTTT
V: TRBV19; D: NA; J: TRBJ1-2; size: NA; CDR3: CASRRVGVARGYTF; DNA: TGTGCCAGTAGGCGAGTCGGTGTAGCGCGTGGCTACACCTTC
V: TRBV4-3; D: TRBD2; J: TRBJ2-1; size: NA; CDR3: CASSQGASGRNSSYNEQFF; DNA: TGCGCCAGCAGCCAAGGGGCTAGCGGGAGGAATAGCTCCTACAATGAGCAGTTCTTC
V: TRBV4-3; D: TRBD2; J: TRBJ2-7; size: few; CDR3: CASSQSTSGSYEQYF; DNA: TGCGCCAGCAGCCAATCTACTAGCGGGAGCTACGAGCAGTACTTC
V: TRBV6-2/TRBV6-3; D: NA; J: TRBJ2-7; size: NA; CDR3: CASSRIQGHEQYF; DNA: TGTGCCAGCAGCCGCATACAGGGCCACGAGCAGTACTTC
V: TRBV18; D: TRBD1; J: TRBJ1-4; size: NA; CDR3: CASSPRDRGASQNEKLFF; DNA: TGTGCCAGCTCACCACGGGACAGGGGGGCTTCTCAGAATGAAAAACTGTTTTTT
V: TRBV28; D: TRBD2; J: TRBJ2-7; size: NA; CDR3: CATNPASGRVLFQNEQYF; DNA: TGTGCCACCAACCCGGCTAGCGGGAGGGTTCTGTTCCAAAACGAGCAGTACTTC
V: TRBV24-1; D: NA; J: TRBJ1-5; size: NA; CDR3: CATSDSRSNQPQHF; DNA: TGTGCCACCAGTGATTCTAGGAGCAATCAGCCCCAGCATTTT
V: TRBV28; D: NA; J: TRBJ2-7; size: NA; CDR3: CATAGQALTYEQYF; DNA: TGTGCCACAGCGGGACAGGCGCTAACCTACGAGCAGTACTTC
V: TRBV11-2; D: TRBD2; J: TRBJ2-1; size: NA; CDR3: CASSPGLAYNEQFF; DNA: TGTGCCAGCAGCCCGGGACTAGCCTACAATGAGCAGTTCTTC
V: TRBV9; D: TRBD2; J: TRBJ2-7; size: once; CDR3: CASSVVGSGTYEQYF; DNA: TGTGCCAGCAGCGTAGTTGGTAGCGGGACCTACGAGCAGTACTTC